The 8 T cell receptor beta chains in this list originate from one sample, sequenced in a study of control samples from healthy donors and cancer patients. Method: immunoSEQ multiplex PCR; TCRdb's copy keeps in-frame clones and lacks some. This sample's clone table lists about 200,000 clones. Sequenced material: blood. The receptors stem from a woman under 40 in good health.

This rearrangement joins TRBV27 to TRBJ2-1; 9 bases fit TRBD2. The CDR3 has 17 residues. Germline V gene sequence: CDR1 MNHEY, CDR2 SMNVEV (reference sequence). Losses at the gene ends were 3 bases for V and 4 bases for J; bases not matched to a gene: 10. The DNA for the CDR3 is TGTGCCAGCAGTTTGGGAGCGGGGGGCCGTACTTACAATGAGCAGTTCTTC. Residues: CASSLGAGGRTYNEQFF.

This chain links TRBV5-1 with TRBJ2-7; 7 positions match TRBD2. With 1 base clipped from V and 3 bases from J, the junction kept 10 bases outside the gene matches. Looked up from germline, CDR1 is SGHRS and CDR2 is YFSETQ. This CDR3 is built from 16 residues. The CDR3 nucleotides read TGCGCCAGCAGCTTGAGACAGCGGGGTTCCGTCTACGAGCAGTACTTC. Encoded protein: CASSLRQRGSVYEQYF.

The V and J genes are TRBV5-5 and TRBJ2-4; D call uncertain. In germline, CDR1 is SGHKS, CDR2 YYEKEE (reference sequence). V was shortened by 3 bases and J by 3 bases, with 7 bases between the two germline ends. The CDR3 runs to 13 residues. The CDR3: CASSSFGKNIQYF. As DNA, the CDR3 is TGTGCCAGCAGCTCATTTGGCAAAAACATTCAGTACTTC.

As concerns this clone: Other DNA sequences in this sample translate to the same CDR3. The chain recombines TRBV7-2 with TRBJ1-3; D gene uncertain. Germline CDR1 reads SGHTA; CDR2 reads FQGNSA. V lost 3 bases and J 0 bases, leaving 6 bases between the germline ends. This CDR3 has 14 amino acids. As DNA, the CDR3 is TGTGCCAGCAGCTTCACTGGCTCTGGAAACACCATATATTTT. Its translation: CASSFTGSGNTIYF.

This chain connects TRBV2 to TRBJ1-1, with D hard to call. Germline V gene sequence: CDR1 SNHLY, CDR2 FYNNEI. This CDR3 is built from 13 residues. The V end was cut by 6 bases, the J end by 1 base, with 9 bases between. The CDR3 here is CASRPDPNTEAFF. CDR3 sequence (DNA): TGTGCCAGCAGACCTGACCCGAACACTGAAGCTTTCTTT.

The chain combines TRBV10-3 with TRBJ1-1, with 12 bases lining up with TRBD1. The CDR3 extends over 15 amino acids. V dropped 7 bases and J dropped 5; count of bases not matched to a gene: 8. Germline V gene lookup returns CDR1 ENHRY and CDR2 SYGVKD. The CDR3 DNA reads as TGTGCCATCACGGCGGGGACAGGGGGCCCGACTGAAGCTTTCTTT. Its protein product is CAITAGTGGPTEAFF.

The rearrangement uses TRBV7-9 and TRBJ1-5, with D unclear. The V gene lost 5 bases and the J gene lost 9 bases, with 8 bases spanning the gap. From germline, CDR1 is SEHNR and CDR2 FQNEAQ (reference sequence). CDR3 length equals 11 residues. CDR3 bases: TGTGCCAGCAGCCGCAGTGGGCCCCAGCATTTT. Translated, it gives CASSRSGPQHF.

The rearrangement links TRBV28 to TRBJ2-1; the D is unclear. CDR3 length: 13 residues. Germline V gene data show CDR1 as MDHEN and CDR2 as SYDVKM. Trimming removed 5 bases from V and 8 bases from J, with 13 bases in between. In DNA form, the CDR3 reads TGTGCCAGCAGTGCACCTCCAAAGGATGAGCAGTTCTTC. Translation gives CASSAPPKDEQFF.